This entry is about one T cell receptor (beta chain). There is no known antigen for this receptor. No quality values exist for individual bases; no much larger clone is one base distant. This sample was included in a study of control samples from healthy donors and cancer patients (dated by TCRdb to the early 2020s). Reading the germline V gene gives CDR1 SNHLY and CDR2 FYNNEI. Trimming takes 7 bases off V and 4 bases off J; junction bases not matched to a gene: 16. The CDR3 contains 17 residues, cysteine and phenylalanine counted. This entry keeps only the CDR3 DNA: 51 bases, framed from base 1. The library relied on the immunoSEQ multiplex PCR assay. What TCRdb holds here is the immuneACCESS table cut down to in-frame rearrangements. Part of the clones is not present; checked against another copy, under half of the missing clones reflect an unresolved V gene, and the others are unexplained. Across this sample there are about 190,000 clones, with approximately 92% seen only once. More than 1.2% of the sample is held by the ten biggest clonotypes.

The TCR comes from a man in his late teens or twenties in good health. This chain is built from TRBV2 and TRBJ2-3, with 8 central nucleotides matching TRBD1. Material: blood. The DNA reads TGTGCCAGCAAATCACGCCCAGGGGGCGCGTCGGCAGATACGCAGTATTTT. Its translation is CASKSRPGGASADTQYF. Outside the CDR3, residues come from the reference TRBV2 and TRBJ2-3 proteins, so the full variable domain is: EPEVTQTPSHQVTQMGQEVILRCVPISNHLYFYWYRQILGQKVEFLVSFYNNEISEKSEIFDDQFSVERPDGSNFTLKIRSTKLEDSAMYFCASKSRPGGASADTQYFGPGTRLTVL.